The rows below give T cell receptor beta chains drawn from one sample of a study of T cells after yellow fever vaccination. TCRdb recomputed calls from the 5' RACE reads with MiXCR, one row per CDR3 protein. The sample has about 120,000 distinct CDR3 sequences; 7.2% are singletons. The starting material was CD4+ T cells sorted from PBMCs, obtained about 41 days after the first yellow fever vaccination. The receptor source for this set is a man between 18 and 29 years old who received the YFV17D yellow fever vaccine. Each CDR3 is given with its conserved first and last residue. A D gene is named only where the DNA matches it firmly. Not all rows give a size; the values are once, few, many and, for expanded clones, a class.

j_gene | v_gene | len | abundance | d_gene | CDR3aa | CDR3nt
TRBJ2-3 | TRBV7-8 | 12 | many | . | CASTISTDTQYF | TGTGCCAGCACCATAAGCACAGATACGCAGTATTTT
TRBJ2-3 | TRBV7-2 | 15 | many | . | CASNHVGWSTDTQYF | TGTGCCAGCAATCATGTCGGGTGGAGCACAGATACGCAGTATTTT
TRBJ2-1 | TRBV24-1 | 14 | many | . | CATSASGQNNEQFF | TGTGCCACCAGTGCCTCCGGACAGAACAATGAGCAGTTCTTC
TRBJ2-3 | TRBV7-2 | 16 | many | TRBD2 | CASSLTSGGAGDTQYF | TGTGCCAGCAGCTTAACTAGCGGGGGGGCCGGGGATACGCAGTATTTT
TRBJ2-1 | TRBV6-2/TRBV6-3 | 13 | many | . | CASEDYSYNEQFF | TGTGCCAGTGAGGACTACTCCTACAATGAGCAGTTCTTC
TRBJ2-3 | TRBV7-2 | 13 | . | TRBD1 | CASNGQGVDTQYF | TGTGCCAGCAATGGACAGGGAGTAGATACGCAGTATTTT
TRBJ2-1 | TRBV6-5 | 14 | many | . | CASSYRAPYNEQFF | TGTGCCAGCAGTTACAGGGCCCCCTACAATGAGCAGTTCTTC
TRBJ2-5 | TRBV5-1 | 18 | many | . | CASSLGFRDSGLKETQYF | TGCGCCAGCAGCCTTGGGTTCCGGGACTCCGGGCTGAAAGAGACCCAGTACTTC
TRBJ2-7 | TRBV12-3/TRBV12-4 | 16 | many | . | CASSFYRFGLGDEQYF | TGTGCCAGCAGTTTCTACAGGTTTGGGCTCGGGGACGAGCAGTACTTC
TRBJ2-7 | TRBV4-3 | 15 | many | TRBD1 | CASSQDHRGLHEQYF | TGCGCCAGCAGCCAAGATCACAGGGGTTTGCACGAGCAGTACTTC
TRBJ2-4 | TRBV7-9 | 14 | few | . | CASSSDTSGNIQYF | TGTGCCAGCAGCTCCGATACCTCCGGAAACATTCAGTACTTC
TRBJ1-1 | TRBV14 | 13 | many | . | CASSPIRQVVTFF | TGTGCCAGCAGCCCAATACGCCAGGTCGTTACTTTCTTT
TRBJ1-5 | TRBV2 | 15 | many | TRBD1 | CASSATGTGGLPQHF | TGTGCCAGCAGTGCGACCGGGACAGGGGGCTTGCCCCAGCATTTT
TRBJ1-5 | TRBV5-5 | 14 | many | TRBD1 | CASSLATGVQPQHF | TGTGCCAGCAGCTTGGCGACAGGGGTTCAGCCCCAGCATTTT
TRBJ2-1 | TRBV2 | 15 | many | . | CASSRDWTVLDEQFF | TGTGCCAGCAGTCGTGACTGGACCGTTTTGGATGAGCAGTTCTTC
TRBJ1-3 | TRBV6-5 | 17 | many | TRBD1 | CASSSPGDRGFGNTIYF | TGTGCCAGCAGTTCGCCCGGGGACAGGGGATTTGGAAACACCATATATTTT
TRBJ2-3 | TRBV20-1 | 13 | many | TRBD2 | CSALTGGLNTQYF | TGCAGTGCTTTAACGGGGGGTCTGAATACGCAGTATTTT
TRBJ1-2 | TRBV12-3/TRBV12-4 | 12 | many | . | CASSTENSGYTF | TGTGCCAGCAGTACGGAGAATAGTGGCTACACCTTC
TRBJ2-7 | TRBV7-2 | 15 | . | TRBD2 | CASSPDSSGDYEQYF | TGTGCCAGCAGTCCCGACTCCAGCGGGGACTACGAGCAGTACTTC
TRBJ1-1 | TRBV5-1 | 13 | . | . | CASSPERNTEAFF | TGCGCCAGCAGCCCCGAGCGAAACACTGAAGCTTTCTTT
TRBJ1-1 | TRBV5-1 | 13 | many | . | CASSLQALEQAFF | TGCGCCAGCAGCTTGCAGGCCCTCGAGCAAGCTTTCTTT
TRBJ1-6 | TRBV5-1 | 15 | many | . | CASSYLGGRNSPLHF | TGCGCCAGCAGCTACCTGGGCGGGCGTAATTCACCCCTCCACTTT
TRBJ2-1 | TRBV5-1 | 12 | many | . | CASSARVAEQFF | TGCGCCAGCAGCGCCCGGGTCGCTGAGCAGTTCTTC
TRBJ1-1 | TRBV7-2 | 15 | many | . | CASSFGGPMNTEAFF | TGTGCCAGCAGCTTCGGGGGCCCCATGAACACTGAAGCTTTCTTT
TRBJ2-5 | TRBV5-1 | 14 | many | . | CASSSGGNQETQYF | TGCGCCAGCAGTTCCGGCGGCAACCAAGAGACCCAGTACTTC
TRBJ2-1 | TRBV5-1 | 17 | . | TRBD2 | CASSGLAGGASYNEQFF | TGCGCCAGCAGTGGGCTAGCGGGGGGTGCCTCCTACAATGAGCAGTTCTTC
TRBJ1-1 | TRBV18 | 13 | many | . | CASSELGATEAFF | TGTGCCAGCTCAGAATTAGGGGCCACTGAAGCTTTCTTT
TRBJ2-7 | TRBV18 | 12 | many | TRBD1 | CASSGTAYEQYF | TGTGCCAGCTCAGGGACAGCGTACGAGCAGTACTTC
TRBJ2-4 | TRBV7-2 | 15 | many | . | CASSRIRGEGNIQYF | TGTGCCAGCAGCCGAATCCGGGGAGAGGGAAACATTCAGTACTTC
TRBJ2-1 | TRBV5-1 | 14 | many | . | CASSLASLDNEQFF | TGCGCCAGCAGCTTGGCTAGCCTCGACAATGAGCAGTTCTTC
TRBJ2-3 | TRBV5-1 | 19 | many | . | CASSLFLGGRGSPTDTQYF | TGCGCCAGCAGCTTGTTCTTAGGTGGCAGGGGAAGTCCCACAGATACGCAGTATTTT
TRBJ2-5 | TRBV5-5 | 13 | many | . | CASSFEDQETQYF | TGTGCCAGCAGCTTCGAAGACCAAGAGACCCAGTACTTC
TRBJ1-6 | TRBV27 | 15 | many | TRBD1 | CASSPRQGFNSPLHF | TGTGCCAGCAGTCCAAGACAGGGATTCAATTCACCCCTCCACTTT
TRBJ2-6 | TRBV5-4 | 13 | . | TRBD1 | CASSLETGSLLTF | TGTGCCAGCAGCTTGGAGACAGGGAGTCTCCTGACTTTC
TRBJ2-1 | TRBV18 | 14 | many | . | CASSPISPNHEQFF | TGTGCCAGCTCCCCCATTTCGCCTAACCATGAGCAGTTCTTC
TRBJ1-1 | TRBV6-5 | 14 | . | . | CASSYGEMNTEAFF | TGTGCCAGCAGTTACGGAGAAATGAACACTGAAGCTTTCTTT
TRBJ1-1 | TRBV7-2 | 13 | many | TRBD1 | CASSVAGTVEAFF | TGTGCCAGCAGCGTTGCCGGGACAGTAGAAGCTTTCTTT
TRBJ2-4 | TRBV20-1 | 16 | . | TRBD2 | CSARKGGGTPNYIQYF | TGCAGTGCTAGAAAGGGCGGGGGGACACCAAATTACATTCAGTACTTC
TRBJ2-5 | TRBV7-9 | 14 | few | . | CASSLVASIETQYF | TGTGCCAGCAGCTTAGTGGCTAGCATAGAGACCCAGTACTTC
TRBJ1-1 | TRBV6-5 | 17 | . | . | CASSSRDPGLGDTEAFF | TGTGCCAGCAGTTCAAGGGACCCCGGGCTTGGGGACACTGAAGCTTTCTTT
TRBJ1-1 | TRBV5-1 | 14 | many | . | CASSHVGVVTEAFF | TGCGCCAGCAGCCACGTGGGGGTTGTCACTGAAGCTTTCTTT
TRBJ2-2 | TRBV12-3/TRBV12-4 | 13 | many | . | CASSLDIPGELFF | TGTGCCAGCAGTTTAGATATACCCGGGGAGCTGTTTTTT
TRBJ1-5 | TRBV3-1 | 17 | many | . | CASSQGGAARGDQPQHF | TGTGCCAGCAGCCAAGGCGGAGCGGCAAGGGGTGATCAGCCCCAGCATTTT
TRBJ2-3 | TRBV7-2 | 14 | few | . | CASSLGWGTDTQYF | TGTGCCAGCAGCTTGGGATGGGGCACAGATACGCAGTATTTT
TRBJ2-1 | TRBV7-2 | 16 | . | TRBD2 | CASSFVAGDSYNEQFF | TGTGCCAGCAGCTTCGTAGCGGGGGACTCCTACAATGAGCAGTTCTTC
TRBJ2-1 | TRBV6-2/TRBV6-3 | 17 | . | . | CASSYVLGSGTPNEQFF | TGTGCCAGCAGTTACGTTCTGGGGTCAGGCACACCCAATGAGCAGTTCTTC
TRBJ2-1 | TRBV4-1 | 17 | many | TRBD1 | CASSQGRGQTIRNEQFF | TGCGCCAGCAGCCAAGGTCGGGGACAGACTATACGCAATGAGCAGTTCTTC
TRBJ2-5 | TRBV12-5 | 14 | many | TRBD2 | CASGRGLAGQTQYF | TGTGCTAGTGGCCGAGGACTAGCGGGACAGACCCAGTACTTC
TRBJ2-1 | TRBV7-2 | 15 | many | TRBD2 | CASSPGTSGLGEQFF | TGTGCCAGCAGCCCCGGGACTAGCGGCCTCGGGGAGCAGTTCTTC
TRBJ2-7 | TRBV5-1 | 13 | few | . | CASAASGSYEQYF | TGCGCCTCCGCGGCTTCAGGATCCTACGAGCAGTACTTC
TRBJ2-2 | TRBV4-2 | 13 | many | . | CASSHRGSGELFF | TGTGCCAGCAGCCACAGGGGTTCCGGGGAGCTGTTTTTT
TRBJ2-1 | TRBV11-2 | 17 | few | . | CASSLEGPKVGYNEQFF | TGTGCCAGCAGCTTAGAGGGCCCCAAGGTAGGGTACAATGAGCAGTTCTTC
TRBJ1-2 | TRBV12-3/TRBV12-4 | 13 | many | . | CASSLGRIYGYTF | TGTGCCAGCAGTTTGGGGAGGATCTATGGCTACACCTTC
TRBJ1-5 | TRBV7-2 | 14 | many | . | CASSFLALDQPQHF | TGTGCCAGCAGCTTTCTGGCATTGGATCAGCCCCAGCATTTT
TRBJ1-2 | TRBV29-1 | 13 | . | TRBD1 | CSVRPTTGDGYTF | TGCAGCGTCCGACCCACAACAGGGGACGGCTACACCTTC